The 27 T cell receptor beta chains given below trace back to one sample, sequenced in a study of human T cells and chemical hapten exposure. TCRdb passed the RACE reads through MiXCR, listing each CDR3 protein once. The sample holds roughly 38,000 distinct CDR3 sequences; around an eighth are singletons and the top ten take about 6%. The time point: pre-sensitization, week 0. The treatment here: therapeutic diphenylcyclopropenone sensitization with weekly scalp DPC. This specimen was whole blood, taken in connection with sensitization to the hapten diphenylcyclopropenone (DPC). Receptor source: a woman in her twenties or thirties with alopecia areata. Some clones in this sample may be carry-over from other donors' samples.

The chain is built from TRBV9 and TRBJ1-6; D remains unclear. Germline V CDR1 and CDR2: SGDLS, YYNGEE. The CDR3 covers 12 residues. The V and J ends lost 0 bases and 10 bases respectively, with 5 bases between them. CDR3 protein: CASSVGNSPLHF. The CDR3, as DNA: TGTGCCAGCAGCGTAGGAAACTCACCCCTCCACTTT.

This clonotype was seen at least ten times. The chain uses TRBV18 and TRBJ2-1, with TRBD1 as a possible D gene (6 bases). This CDR3 comprises 16 residues. CDR1 is KGHSH, CDR2 LQKENI, per germline. Trimming removed 4 bases from V and 5 bases from J, with 18 bases in between. This CDR3 is CASSLGTARGNNEQFF. The CDR3 DNA reads TGTGCCAGCTCACTCGGCACCGCCAGGGGTAACAATGAGCAGTTCTTC.

The count of this clonotype is one. DNA of the CDR3: TGCAGTGTCGGACAGGGGTATCAGCCCCAGCATTTT. It specifies CSVGQGYQPQHF. The chain joins TRBV20-1 to TRBJ1-5; TRBD1 matches at 9 bases. Germline trimming cut 7 bases from V and 5 bases from J; bases unmatched to any gene: 3. CDR3 length: 12 amino acids. Germline V gives CDR1 DFQATT, CDR2 SNEGSKA (reference sequence).

This clonotype was recorded many times. This chain connects TRBV5-1 to TRBJ2-7; D remains unclear. Trimming shortened V by 0 bases and J by 4 bases, and 17 bases separated the two germline ends. The CDR3 sequence is 16 residues long. Germline values: CDR1 SGHRS, CDR2 YFSETQ. The CDR3 DNA is TGCGCCAGCAGCTTGGGTGTGACCGCCAAGGCGTACGAGCAGTACTTC. It is translated as CASSLGVTAKAYEQYF.

The rearrangement uses TRBV6-2 or TRBV6-3 and TRBJ1-2, with 7 bases aligning to TRBD1. The CDR3 covers 14 residues. Germline V gene lookup returns CDR1 MNHEY and CDR2 SVGEGT. Unmatched junction bases numbered 8, after V lost 6 bases and J lost 4 bases. The CDR3: CASRALGQVYGYTF. CDR3 nucleotide sequence: TGTGCCAGCAGGGCCCTTGGACAGGTCTATGGCTACACCTTC.

This sequence joins TRBV28 and TRBJ2-7; D uncertain. CDR3 length: 14 residues. Germline V gene data show CDR1 as MDHEN and CDR2 as SYDVKM. Between the trimmed V and J ends, which lost 10 bases and 9 bases, there was a span of 25 bases. CDR3 sequence: CATRSRTTQVWQYF. The CDR3, as DNA: TGTGCCACTCGATCGAGGACCACCCAAGTGTGGCAGTACTTC.

Many counts were recorded for this clonotype. CDR3 sequence (DNA): TGTGCCAGCAGCACAGGGCCTCTCAACAATGAGCAGTTCTTC. Amino acid sequence: CASSTGPLNNEQFF. V gene TRBV7-2 combines with J gene TRBJ2-1; maybe TRBD1 (6 bases). This CDR3 contains 14 residues. The V and J ends lost 5 bases and 5 bases respectively, with 13 bases between them. Germline CDR1 and CDR2: SGHTA and FQGNSA.

As for this clonotype: Given a much more abundant clone one base away, this may be a read error. This chain joins TRBV7-2 and TRBJ2-4, with D unresolved. Germline V CDR1 and CDR2: SGHTA, FQGNSA. The V end was cut by 1 base, the J end by 2 bases, with 3 bases between. There are 13 residues in the CDR3. The DNA of the CDR3 is TGTGCCAGCAGCTTAGTATCCAAAAACATTCAGTACTTC. Residues: CASSLVSKNIQYF.

This clonotype was observed at least ten times. The V call is TRBV10-3, the J call TRBJ1-2; D is unclear. Per germline, CDR1 ENHRY and CDR2 SYGVKD. V was shortened by 4 bases and J by 1 base, with 7 bases between the two germline ends. The CDR3 spans 13 residues. CDR3 bases: TGTGCCATCAGTGGGGAGGTTAACTATGGCTACACCTTC. Encoded protein: CAISGEVNYGYTF.

V and J are TRBV20-1 and TRBJ2-2, with TRBD2 matching 10 bases. The CDR3 has 13 amino acids. CDR1 DFQATT and CDR2 SNEGSKA come from the germline V gene (reference sequence). Trimming at V came to 4 bases and at J to 5 bases, leaving 1 base not matched to a gene. The CDR3 protein is CSAKAGGTGELFF. The CDR3 bases are TGCAGTGCTAAAGCGGGAGGGACCGGGGAGCTGTTTTTT.

Concerning this clonotype itself: This may stem from a read error, because a much larger clone lies one nucleotide away. The chain combines TRBV7-2 with TRBJ2-3; 7 nucleotides agree with TRBD1. Per germline, CDR1 SGHTA and CDR2 FQGNSA. With 8 bases clipped from V and 0 bases from J, the junction kept 11 bases outside the gene matches. The CDR3 contains 16 residues. Here the CDR3 DNA reads TGTGCCAGCGGGTTAACAGGGGCCCTCAGCACAGATACGCAGTATTTT. It specifies CASGLTGALSTDTQYF.

The rearrangement uses TRBV6-5 and TRBJ2-7; weak D call: TRBD1 (5 bases). The CDR3 length is 15 residues. Trimming pared 3 bases from V and 3 bases from J, leaving 15 bases between. Germline V CDR1 and CDR2: MNHEY, SVGAGI. The chain's CDR3 is CASSYKGHDSYEQYF. CDR3 coding DNA: TGTGCCAGCAGTTATAAGGGGCACGATAGCTACGAGCAGTACTTC.

V gene TRBV11-2 combines with J gene TRBJ2-2, with 12 bases fitting TRBD2. CDR1 and CDR2 (germline): SGHAT, FQNNGV. V was pared by 5 bases and J by 3 bases, with 7 bases of the junction left unmatched. The CDR3 is 17 residues long. The CDR3 protein is CASSQITSGRYTGELFF. CDR3 DNA sequence: TGTGCCAGCAGCCAGATAACTAGCGGGAGGTACACCGGGGAGCTGTTTTTT. Supplemented by reference TRBV11-2 and TRBJ2-2, the full variable domain reads EAGVAQSPRYKIIEKRQSVAFWCNPISGHATLYWYQQILGQGPKLLIQFQNNGVVDDSQLPKDRFSAERLKGVDSTLKIQPAKLEDSAVYLCASSQITSGRYTGELFFGEGSRLTVL.

The sample holds a few counts of this clonotype. CDR3 amino acids: CSAIQGAKTGELFF. CDR3 nucleotides: TGCAGTGCTATCCAGGGGGCTAAGACCGGGGAGCTGTTTTTT. The genes are TRBV20-1 and TRBJ2-2, with TRBD1 matching over 8 bases. V shed 4 bases, J shed 5 bases, and the junction held 6 bases outside the gene matches. The germline V gene encodes CDR1 DFQATT and CDR2 SNEGSKA (reference sequence). This CDR3 spans 14 amino acids.

This clonotype was counted ten times or more. The chain couples TRBV2 to TRBJ2-3; unclear D gene. Trimming stripped 7 bases from V and 4 bases from J, with 15 bases between. Germline V CDR1 and CDR2: SNHLY, FYNNEI. The CDR3 has 14 residues. The CDR3 spells CASTYGQLSDTQYF. CDR3 coding DNA: TGTGCCAGCACTTACGGGCAGTTGTCAGATACGCAGTATTTT.

This clonotype was recorded many times. V is TRBV18 and J is TRBJ1-1, with D unclear. The CDR3 sequence is 16 residues long. The ends were cut back, 5 bases at V and 1 base at J, with 17 bases in the middle. Per the germline V gene, CDR1 is KGHSH and CDR2 is LQKENI. The CDR3, as DNA: TGTGCCAGCTCAAGTAGCCGCAGCCCGAGGAACACTGAAGCTTTCTTT. Amino acid sequence: CASSSSRSPRNTEAFF.

In the case of this clonotype: This may arise from a read error, as a much more abundant clone is one base away. V and J are TRBV18 and TRBJ2-1, with D perhaps matching TRBD2 (6 bases). The CDR3 is 15 amino acids. Germline V CDR1 and CDR2: KGHSH, LQKENI. Trimming took 3 bases from V and 4 from J, leaving 13 bases between them. CDR3 sequence reads: CASSPAGHVYNEQFF. CDR3 nucleotide sequence: TGTGCCAGCTCACCCGCGGGGCACGTATACAATGAGCAGTTCTTC.

This chain links TRBV4-2 with TRBJ2-5, with TRBD2 matching over 7 bases. The CDR3 loop spans 14 amino acids. Germline loops: CDR1 LGHNA, CDR2 YNFKEQ. V was clipped by 8 bases and J by 5 bases; unmatched bases: 11. The CDR3 DNA sequence: TGTGCCAGCTCCCCCCTGACTAGCAGCGAGACCCAGTACTTC. Translation gives CASSPLTSSETQYF.

At least ten counts were recorded for this clonotype. This chain connects TRBV29-1 to TRBJ2-5, with D uncertain. Germline values: CDR1 SQVTM, CDR2 ANQGSEA. V lost 4 bases to trimming and J lost 5 bases, with 17 bases between them. This CDR3 is built from 14 residues. The CDR3 loop is CSVVSPHLGETQYF. DNA for the CDR3: TGCAGCGTTGTGTCTCCCCACCTTGGGGAGACCCAGTACTTC. The full variable domain, its missing parts supplied by reference TRBV29-1 and TRBJ2-5, is SAVISQKPSRDICQRGTSLTIQCQVDSQVTMMFWYRQQPGQSLTLIATANQGSEATYESGFVIDKFPISRPNLTFSTLTVSNMSPEDSSIYLCSVVSPHLGETQYFGPGTRLLVL.

There are many counts of this clonotype. The CDR3 reads CASSQNQGRNYGYTF. The CDR3 coding sequence is TGTGCCAGCAGCCAAAACCAGGGGCGGAACTATGGCTACACCTTC. The gene calls are TRBV7-6 and TRBJ1-2; D may be TRBD1 (6 bases). The germline gives CDR1 SGHVS, CDR2 FNYEAQ. The CDR3 spans 15 residues. V was clipped by 5 bases and J by 2 bases, with 15 bases between them.

This clonotype occurred many times. The chain joins TRBV12-3 or TRBV12-4 to TRBJ2-7; 12 nucleotides match TRBD2. The CDR3 contains 18 residues. The V segment lost 5 bases and the J segment 4 bases; nucleotides outside the gene matches: 15. The DNA of the CDR3 is TGTGCCAGCAGTCTCGGGTTGACTAGCGGGAGTTTGGTGTACGAGCAGTACTTC. Its protein is CASSLGLTSGSLVYEQYF.

The CDR3 DNA reads as TGTGCCAGCGGGACCGAATTGGGGCAGTACTTC. This codes for CASGTELGQYF. The chain uses TRBV28 and TRBJ2-7; either TRBD1 or TRBD2 may supply D (5 bases each). V shed 8 bases and J shed 9 bases, with 14 bases lying between them. The CDR3 extends over 11 amino acids. CDR1 is MDHEN and CDR2 is SYDVKM in the germline V gene.

V usage is TRBV9 and J usage is TRBJ2-7, with 11 bases fitting TRBD2. Germline V gene lookup returns CDR1 SGDLS and CDR2 YYNGEE. V shed 0 bases, J shed 0 bases, and the junction held 2 bases outside the gene matches. CDR3 size: 16 residues. The CDR3, as DNA: TGTGCCAGCAGCGTAGCCGGGACTAGCGGCTCCTACGAGCAGTACTTC. This gives the protein CASSVAGTSGSYEQYF.

At least ten counts were recorded for this clonotype. The chain employs TRBV4-3 and TRBJ2-2; unclear D gene. Between the trimmed V and J ends, which lost 6 bases and 4 bases, there was a span of 9 bases. From germline, CDR1 is LGHNA and CDR2 YSLEER. The CDR3 covers 13 residues. The CDR3 loop reads CASSPPGTGELFF. In nucleotides, the CDR3 is TGCGCCAGCAGTCCGCCAGGCACCGGGGAGCTGTTTTTT.

V gene TRBV29-1 combines with J gene TRBJ1-5; a possible D gene is TRBD1 (6 bases). The ends were cut back, 4 bases at V and 0 bases at J, with 7 bases in the middle. This CDR3 contains 13 residues. Germline V gives CDR1 SQVTM, CDR2 ANQGSEA. This CDR3 is CSVAGDSNQPQHF. The CDR3 DNA reads as TGCAGCGTTGCAGGGGATAGCAATCAGCCCCAGCATTTT.

This clonotype came up a few times. The chain joins TRBV28 to TRBJ1-5; D is unresolved. The CDR3 runs 16 residues. Per germline, CDR1 MDHEN and CDR2 SYDVKM. V lost 6 bases and J 0 bases, leaving 15 bases between the germline ends. The CDR3 DNA follows: TGTGCCAGCAGCAACGCAGAGTTATATAGCAATCAGCCCCAGCATTTT. Translating gives CASSNAELYSNQPQHF.

Concerning this clonotype itself: This may stem from a read error, because a much larger clone lies one nucleotide away. The CDR3 spells CVSSREDSYEQYF. CDR3 sequence (DNA): TGTGTCAGCTCTAGGGAAGACTCCTACGAGCAGTACTTC. This rearrangement joins TRBV21-1 to TRBJ2-7. TRBV21-1 is reported as a pseudogene. The CDR3 length is 13 residues.